This T cell receptor beta chain was obtained from a study of shared clonotypes between healthy human individuals. Study background: CD4 naive cells filled three plates per donor, CD4 memory three, CD8 naive two and CD8 memory one.

In the naive CD8 group, cells lacked CD45RO and were positively selected for CCR7, so terminally differentiated effector memory CD45RA+ cells were left out. Participating donors were healthy, HIV-negative adults free of recent acute infections or vaccinations. The run depth of the assay was deep. Replicate PCRs run on sorted subsets employed roughly 180 ng DNA, 30,000 to 35,000 T cell genomes. TCRdb's copy holds only in-frame clones and misses some; the assay was immunoSEQ multiplex PCR. The table shows about 2.1 million clones, with around 93% occurring only once. Germline V gene sequence: CDR1 GTSNPN, CDR2 SVGIG (reference sequence). There are 15 residues in the CDR3. The count of this clone is one.

The sequence came from a man aged 18 to 35 in good health. Some clones in this sample may be carry-over from other donors' samples. Sample: naive CD8+ T cells from PBMCs. The rearrangement uses TRBV30 and TRBJ2-5, with D perhaps matching TRBD2 (6 bases). The J call could be wrong; TRBJ2-7 is a better fit for the DNA end. The CDR3 nucleotides read TGTGCCAGATCTAACGGCCGGGGGACCTCCTACGAGCAGTACTTC. Protein: CARSNGRGTSYEQYF.